Listed below are T cell receptor beta chains from one sample, sequenced in a study of blood T cell repertoires in COVID-19. Only in-frame clones appear in the TCRdb table, and some are missing; sequencing was by immunoSEQ multiplex PCR. The table has tens of thousands of clones, about 85% seen once. Specimen: peripheral blood. These receptors all stem from an elderly man with active or convalescent COVID-19. CDR3s include the opening cysteine and the closing phenylalanine or tryptophan. A D gene is named only where the DNA matches it firmly. Some rows mark clone size as missing; the rest say once, few, many or name a class of expanded clone.

v_call	d_call	clone_size	j_call	cdr3_aa	cdr3_nt
TRBV12-3/TRBV12-4	TRBD1	-	TRBJ1-2	CASSTTGNHGYTF	TGTGCCAGCAGTACGACAGGGAATCATGGCTACACCTTC
TRBV7-7	TRBD1	-	TRBJ2-2	CASSLAPGGNSVGELFF	TGTGCCAGCAGCTTAGCCCCAGGGGGCAATTCGGTCGGGGAGCTGTTTTTT
TRBV7-8	-	-	TRBJ1-1	CASSSPEFVTDMNTEAFF	TGTGCCAGCAGCTCCCCCGAGTTCGTCACAGATATGAACACTGAAGCTTTCTTT
TRBV7-2	TRBD2	-	TRBJ2-1	CASSPWLAGGPGEQFF	TGTGCCAGCAGCCCCTGGTTAGCGGGGGGGCCGGGTGAGCAGTTCTTC
TRBV18	TRBD2	-	TRBJ2-1	CASSPSTSGAYNEQFF	TGTGCCAGCTCACCCTCGACTAGCGGGGCCTACAATGAGCAGTTCTTC
TRBV3-1/TRBV3-2	TRBD1	-	TRBJ1-6	CASSQRDRVSGSPLHF	TGTGCCAGCAGCCAAAGGGACAGGGTTAGTGGATCACCCCTCCACTTT
TRBV28	-	-	TRBJ1-4	CASRPPLSGEKLFF	TGTGCCAGCCGACCCCCCCTCAGCGGTGAAAAACTGTTTTTT
TRBV6-5	TRBD1	-	TRBJ1-6	CASSYGIGTGGPPLHF	TGTGCCAGCAGTTACGGGATCGGGACAGGCGGGCCACCCCTCCACTTT
TRBV29-1	TRBD2	-	TRBJ2-5	CSADSGGTPETQYF	TGCAGCGCAGATAGCGGGGGGACTCCAGAGACCCAGTACTTC
TRBV28	-	-	TRBJ1-5	CATSGQGWQPQHF	TGTGCCACCTCGGGGCAGGGGTGGCAGCCCCAGCATTTT
TRBV3-1/TRBV3-2	-	-	TRBJ1-1	CASSRSRTENTEAFF	TGTGCCAGCAGCCGGAGTAGGACAGAGAACACTGAAGCTTTCTTT
TRBV7-3	-	-	TRBJ1-1	CASSPVEGVNTEAFF	TGTGCCAGCAGCCCGGTAGAGGGCGTGAACACTGAAGCTTTCTTT
TRBV2	-	-	TRBJ2-1	CASIDFGYNEQFF	TGTGCCAGCATAGACTTCGGGTACAATGAGCAGTTCTTC
TRBV19	TRBD2	-	TRBJ2-2	CASSIRLAGTGELFF	TGTGCCAGTAGTATCCGACTAGCCGGCACCGGGGAGCTGTTTTTT
TRBV11-2	TRBD1	-	TRBJ2-3	CASSFDLTGGRTDTQYF	TGTGCCAGCAGCTTCGACCTGACAGGGGGTCGCACAGATACGCAGTATTTT
TRBV30	-	few	TRBJ2-2	CAWRFRQWNGELFF	TGTGCCTGGAGATTCCGACAATGGAACGGGGAGCTGTTTTTT
TRBV19	TRBD1	-	TRBJ2-2	CATDRVNTGELFF	TGTGCCACGGACAGGGTGAACACCGGGGAGCTGTTTTTT
TRBV5-8	-	-	TRBJ2-1	CASSYTGGPGNEQFF	TGTGCCAGCAGCTATACGGGGGGCCCGGGGAATGAGCAGTTCTTC
TRBV10-1	-	-	TRBJ2-3	CASSSDRILTDTQYF	TGCGCCAGCAGTTCCGACAGGATACTAACAGATACGCAGTATTTT
TRBV19	TRBD1	-	TRBJ1-5	CASSTDRVRQPQHF	TGTGCCAGTAGTACCGACAGGGTGAGACAGCCCCAGCATTTT
TRBV27	TRBD1	-	TRBJ1-2	CASTHRGQGGGYTF	TGTGCCAGCACCCACCGAGGACAGGGAGGCGGCTACACCTTC
TRBV29-1	TRBD1	-	TRBJ2-5	CSVEATGAGETQYF	TGCAGCGTTGAGGCCACAGGGGCCGGAGAGACCCAGTACTTC
TRBV19	TRBD2	once	TRBJ2-5	CASSLHGGAQVRETQYF	TGTGCCAGTAGCCTACACGGGGGGGCCCAGGTTCGAGAGACCCAGTACTTC
TRBV28	-	-	TRBJ1-2	CASSLGRQVYGYTF	TGTGCCAGCAGTTTAGGTAGGCAGGTCTATGGCTACACCTTC
TRBV6-5	TRBD2	-	TRBJ2-1	CASLLGTSPYNEQFF	TGTGCCAGCCTCCTCGGGACTAGCCCCTACAATGAGCAGTTCTTC
TRBV12-2	-	-	TRBJ1-6	CASRQGRGGSRDNSPLHF	TGTGCAAGTCGTCAGGGCCGCGGGGGGTCGCGGGATAATTCACCCCTCCACTTT